This record covers a single T cell receptor (beta chain). Its cognate antigen is unknown. This sample is part of a study of beta chain features in type 1 diabetes. Findings and caveats of the study: Sequencing the cDNA could make cells with high TCR expression show up more than they should. For Type 1 diabetes patients, all four CD4+ subsets carried TCRB CDR3s that were moderately but significantly shorter.

Donors contributed one heparinised blood draw apiece, averaging about 100 mL. Each of the CD4+ naive, central memory, regulatory and stem cell-like memory populations was sorted via CD45RO/CCR7/CD25/CD127/CD95/CD27. Purity of each sorted population was above 95%. The CDR3 extends over 16 amino acids. The germline gives CDR1 KGHSH, CDR2 LQKENI. The V gene end was trimmed by 4 bases and the J gene end by 0 bases; junction bases not matched to a gene: 6. The isolated RNA, all of it, was reverse transcribed, so expressed TCRB transcripts were what got sequenced. Using immunoSEQ multiplex PCR, the repertoire was profiled, and TCRdb retains in-frame clones only, with some absent. The sample includes 100,000 to 150,000 clones, 17% of them seen just once.

The sample comprised central memory CD4+ T cells from blood. The clonotype was recovered from a man younger than 30 with type 1 diabetes. The chain uses TRBV18 and TRBJ1-1; 9 bases line up with TRBD1. CDR3 residues: CASSLNRGLMNTEAFF. CDR3 coding DNA: TGTGCCAGCTCACTTAACAGGGGGCTCATGAACACTGAAGCTTTCTTT.